This record concerns one TCR beta chain sequence. Per the study methods: Amplification with reference gene primers provided the estimates of nucleated cell counts. TCRdb's copy holds only in-frame clones and misses some; the assay was immunoSEQ multiplex PCR. Clonal size and the V and J genes are those of that table, whereas D and trimming came from the DNA. Of around 300,000 clones in the sample, approximately 89% were seen once. This CDR3 is built from 17 residues. CDR1 is SGHTA and CDR2 is FQGNSA in the germline V gene. Trimming removed 8 bases from V and 6 bases from J; junction bases left unmatched: 17. The data originate from a study of blood T cell repertoires in COVID-19. In assigning cohorts, the study relied on participant-reported clinical history. Either two negative PCRs, clearance, or symptom resolution qualified Cohort 3 donors as recovered.

This clonotype was sampled from a young woman who had recovered from COVID-19. The chain is built from TRBV7-2 and TRBJ2-1; 9 bases agree with TRBD2. Sequencing was carried out using PBMCs or T cells enriched from blood (not recorded which). This CDR3 is CASLGASGDPRANEQFF. CDR3 DNA: TGTGCCAGCCTCGGGGCTAGCGGGGACCCTAGGGCCAATGAGCAGTTCTTC.